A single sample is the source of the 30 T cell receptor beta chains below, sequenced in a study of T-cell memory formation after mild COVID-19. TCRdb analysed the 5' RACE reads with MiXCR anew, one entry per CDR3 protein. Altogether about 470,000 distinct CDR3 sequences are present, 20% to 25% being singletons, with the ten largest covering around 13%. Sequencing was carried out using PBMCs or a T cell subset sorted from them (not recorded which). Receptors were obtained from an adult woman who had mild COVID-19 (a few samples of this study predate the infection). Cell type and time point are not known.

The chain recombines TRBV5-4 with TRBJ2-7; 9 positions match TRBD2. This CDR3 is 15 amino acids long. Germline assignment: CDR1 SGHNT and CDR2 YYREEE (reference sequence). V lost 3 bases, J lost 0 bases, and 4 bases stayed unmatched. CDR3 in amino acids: CASSSRLADSYEQYF. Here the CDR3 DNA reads TGTGCCAGCAGCTCCCGACTAGCGGACTCCTACGAGCAGTACTTC.

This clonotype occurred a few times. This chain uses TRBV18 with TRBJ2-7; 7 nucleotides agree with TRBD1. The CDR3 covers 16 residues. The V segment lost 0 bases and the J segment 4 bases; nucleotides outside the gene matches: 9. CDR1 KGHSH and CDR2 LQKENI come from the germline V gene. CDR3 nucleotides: TGTGCCAGCTCACCACCTCCCGGGACAGAAGATTACGAGCAGTACTTC. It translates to CASSPPPGTEDYEQYF.

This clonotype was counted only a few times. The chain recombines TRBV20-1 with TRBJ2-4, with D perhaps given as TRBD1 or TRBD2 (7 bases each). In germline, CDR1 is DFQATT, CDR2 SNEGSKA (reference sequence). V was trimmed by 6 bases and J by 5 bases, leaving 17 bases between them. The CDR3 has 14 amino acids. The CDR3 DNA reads TGCAGTGCCGGGCAGGGGGGGGTGGAAAACATTCAGTACTTC. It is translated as CSAGQGGVENIQYF.

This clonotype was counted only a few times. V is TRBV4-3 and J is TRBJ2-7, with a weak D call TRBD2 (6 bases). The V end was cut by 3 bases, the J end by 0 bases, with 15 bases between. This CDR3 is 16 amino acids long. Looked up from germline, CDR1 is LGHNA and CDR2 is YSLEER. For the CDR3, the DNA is TGCGCCAGCAGCCACGCCTTACCCGGGAGCTCCTACGAGCAGTACTTC. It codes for CASSHALPGSSYEQYF.

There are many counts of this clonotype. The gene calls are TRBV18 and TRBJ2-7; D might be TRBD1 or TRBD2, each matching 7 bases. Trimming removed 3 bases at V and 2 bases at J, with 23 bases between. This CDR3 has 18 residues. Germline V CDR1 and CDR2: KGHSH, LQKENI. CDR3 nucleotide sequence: TGTGCCAGCTCACCCCTGGCAGCAGGGGGGGAAAGGGCCTACGAGCAGTACTTC. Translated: CASSPLAAGGERAYEQYF.

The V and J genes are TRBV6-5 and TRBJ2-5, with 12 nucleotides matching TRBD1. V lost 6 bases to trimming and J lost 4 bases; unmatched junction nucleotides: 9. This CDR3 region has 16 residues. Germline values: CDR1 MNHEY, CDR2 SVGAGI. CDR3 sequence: CASRDGTGGGLETQYF. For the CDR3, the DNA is TGTGCCAGCAGAGACGGGACAGGGGGCGGTTTAGAGACCCAGTACTTC.

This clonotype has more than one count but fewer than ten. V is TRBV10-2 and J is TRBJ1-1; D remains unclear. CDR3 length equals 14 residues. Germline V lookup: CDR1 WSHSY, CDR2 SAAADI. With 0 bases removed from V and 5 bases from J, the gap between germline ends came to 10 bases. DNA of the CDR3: TGCGCCAGCAGTGAGTCGAGGGCAGGAACTGAAGCTTTCTTT. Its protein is CASSESRAGTEAFF.

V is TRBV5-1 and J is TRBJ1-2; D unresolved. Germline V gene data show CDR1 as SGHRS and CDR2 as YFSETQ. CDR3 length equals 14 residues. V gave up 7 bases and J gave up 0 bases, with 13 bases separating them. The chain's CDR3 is CASRALGSNYGYTF. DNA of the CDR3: TGCGCCAGCCGGGCCTTAGGGTCTAACTATGGCTACACCTTC.

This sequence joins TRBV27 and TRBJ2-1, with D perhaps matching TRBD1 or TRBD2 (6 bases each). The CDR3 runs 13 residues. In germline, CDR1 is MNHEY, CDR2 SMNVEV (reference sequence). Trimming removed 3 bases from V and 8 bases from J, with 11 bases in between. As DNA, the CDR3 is TGTGCCAGCAGTTTCTACAGGGACTATGAGCAGTTCTTC. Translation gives CASSFYRDYEQFF.

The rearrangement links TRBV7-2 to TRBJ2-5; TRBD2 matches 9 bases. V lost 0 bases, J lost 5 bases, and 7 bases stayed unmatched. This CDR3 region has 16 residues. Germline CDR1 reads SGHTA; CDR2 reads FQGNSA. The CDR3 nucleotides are TGTGCCAGCAGCTTAGCGTTGGGCGGGAGGGATGAGACCCAGTACTTC. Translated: CASSLALGGRDETQYF. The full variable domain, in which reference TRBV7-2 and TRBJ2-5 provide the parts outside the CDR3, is GAGVSQSPSNKVTEKGKDVELRCDPISGHTALYWYRQSLGQGLEFLIYFQGNSAPDKSGLPSDRFSAERTGGSVSTLTIQRTQQEDSAVYLCASSLALGGRDETQYFGPGTRLLVL.

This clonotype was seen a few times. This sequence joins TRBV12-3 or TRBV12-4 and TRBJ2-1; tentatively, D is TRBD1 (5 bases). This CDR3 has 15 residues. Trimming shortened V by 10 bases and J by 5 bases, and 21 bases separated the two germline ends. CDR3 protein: CAIASRQGPNNEQFF. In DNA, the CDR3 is TGTGCCATCGCATCTCGGCAGGGCCCCAACAATGAGCAGTTCTTC.

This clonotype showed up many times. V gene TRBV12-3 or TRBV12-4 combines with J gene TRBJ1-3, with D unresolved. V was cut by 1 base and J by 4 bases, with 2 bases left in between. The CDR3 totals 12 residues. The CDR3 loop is CASSLVGNTIYF. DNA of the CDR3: TGTGCCAGCAGTTTAGTCGGAAACACCATATATTTT.

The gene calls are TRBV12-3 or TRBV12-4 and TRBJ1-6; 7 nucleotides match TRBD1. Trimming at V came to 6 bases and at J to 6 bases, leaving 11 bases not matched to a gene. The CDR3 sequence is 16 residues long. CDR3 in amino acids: CASRTHPQGGNSPLHF. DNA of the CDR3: TGTGCCAGCAGAACACACCCTCAGGGGGGTAATTCACCCCTCCACTTT.

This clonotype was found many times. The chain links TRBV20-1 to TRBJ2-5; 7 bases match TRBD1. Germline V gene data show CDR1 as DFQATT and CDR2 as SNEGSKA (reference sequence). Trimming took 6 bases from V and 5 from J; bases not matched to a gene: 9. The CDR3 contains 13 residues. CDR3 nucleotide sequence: TGCAGTGCATCACAGGGGCTTGGGGAGACCCAGTACTTC. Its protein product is CSASQGLGETQYF.

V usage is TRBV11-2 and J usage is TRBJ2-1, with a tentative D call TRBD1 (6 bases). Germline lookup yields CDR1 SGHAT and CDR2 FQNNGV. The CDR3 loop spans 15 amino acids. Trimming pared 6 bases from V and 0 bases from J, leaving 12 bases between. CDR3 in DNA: TGTGCCAGCAGACGAATGGGGGCCTCCTACAATGAGCAGTTCTTC. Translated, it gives CASRRMGASYNEQFF.

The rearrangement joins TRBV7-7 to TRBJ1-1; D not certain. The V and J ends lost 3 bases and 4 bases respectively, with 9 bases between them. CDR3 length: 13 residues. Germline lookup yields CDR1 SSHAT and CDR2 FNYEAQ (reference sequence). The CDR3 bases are TGTGCCAGCAGCTTGACATCGAGCACTGAAGCTTTCTTT. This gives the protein CASSLTSSTEAFF.

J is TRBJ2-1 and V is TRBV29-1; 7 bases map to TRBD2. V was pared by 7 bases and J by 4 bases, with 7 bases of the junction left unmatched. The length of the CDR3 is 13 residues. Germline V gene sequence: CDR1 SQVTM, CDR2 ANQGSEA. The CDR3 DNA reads TGCAGCGCTCCCGACGGGGGGTACAATGAGCAGTTCTTC. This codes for CSAPDGGYNEQFF.

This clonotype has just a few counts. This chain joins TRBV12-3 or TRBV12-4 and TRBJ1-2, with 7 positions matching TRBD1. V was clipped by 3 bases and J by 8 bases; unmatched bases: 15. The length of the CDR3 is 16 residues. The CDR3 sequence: CASSLEGGGFRTGYTF. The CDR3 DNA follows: TGTGCCAGCAGTTTGGAAGGGGGCGGTTTTCGTACCGGCTACACCTTC.

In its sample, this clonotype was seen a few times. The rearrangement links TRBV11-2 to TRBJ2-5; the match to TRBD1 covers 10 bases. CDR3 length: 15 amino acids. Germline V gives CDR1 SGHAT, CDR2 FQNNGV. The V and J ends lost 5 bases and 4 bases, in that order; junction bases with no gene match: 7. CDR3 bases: TGTGCCAGCAGCCACGACAGGGGGCCTCGAGAGACCCAGTACTTC. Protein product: CASSHDRGPRETQYF.

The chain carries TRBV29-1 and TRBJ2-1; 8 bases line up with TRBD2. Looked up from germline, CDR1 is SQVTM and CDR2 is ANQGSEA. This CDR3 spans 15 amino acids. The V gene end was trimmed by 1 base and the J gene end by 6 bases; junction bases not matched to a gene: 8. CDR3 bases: TGCAGCGTTGAAGTGGCGGGAGGAAGATTCAATGAGCAGTTCTTC. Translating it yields CSVEVAGGRFNEQFF.

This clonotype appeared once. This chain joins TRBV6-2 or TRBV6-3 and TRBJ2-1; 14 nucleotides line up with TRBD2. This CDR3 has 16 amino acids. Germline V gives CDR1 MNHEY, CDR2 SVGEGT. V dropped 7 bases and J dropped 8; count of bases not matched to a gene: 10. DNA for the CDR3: TGTGCCAGCATTAGTGGGACTAGCGGGGGTAAGGATGAGCAGTTCTTC. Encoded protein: CASISGTSGGKDEQFF.

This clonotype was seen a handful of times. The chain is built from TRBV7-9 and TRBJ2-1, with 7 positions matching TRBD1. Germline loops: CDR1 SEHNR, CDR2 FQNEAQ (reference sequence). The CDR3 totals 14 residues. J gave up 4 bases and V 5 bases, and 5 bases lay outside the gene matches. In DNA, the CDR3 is TGTGCCAGCAGCCTAACACAGGGGTACAATGAGCAGTTCTTC. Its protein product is CASSLTQGYNEQFF.

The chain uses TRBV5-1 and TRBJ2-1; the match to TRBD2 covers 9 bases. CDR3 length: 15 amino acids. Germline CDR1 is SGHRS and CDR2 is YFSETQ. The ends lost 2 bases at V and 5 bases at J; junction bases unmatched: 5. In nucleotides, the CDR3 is TGCGCCAGCAGCTTAGCGGGGGGCTTGGACAATGAGCAGTTCTTC. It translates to CASSLAGGLDNEQFF.

CDR3 in DNA: TGTGCCAGCAGTTTATTCCAGGAGCAGTTCTTC. Its translation is CASSLFQEQFF. The V and J genes are TRBV28 and TRBJ2-1; D not resolved. Trimming shortened V by 1 base and J by 10 bases, and 5 bases separated the two germline ends. Germline V CDR1 and CDR2: MDHEN, SYDVKM. The CDR3 totals 11 residues.

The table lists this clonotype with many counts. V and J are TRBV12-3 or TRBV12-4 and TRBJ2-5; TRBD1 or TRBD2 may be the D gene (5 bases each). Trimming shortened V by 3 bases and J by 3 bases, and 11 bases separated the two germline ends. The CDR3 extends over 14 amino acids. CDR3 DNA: TGTGCCAGCAGTTTCTACCAGGGAGAAGAGACCCAGTACTTC. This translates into CASSFYQGEETQYF.

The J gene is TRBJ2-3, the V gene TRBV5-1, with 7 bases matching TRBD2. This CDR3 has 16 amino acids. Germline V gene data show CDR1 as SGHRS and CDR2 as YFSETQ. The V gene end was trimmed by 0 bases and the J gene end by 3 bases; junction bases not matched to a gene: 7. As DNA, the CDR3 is TGCGCCAGCAGCTTGGTGGCGGGAGCAGGGACAGATACGCAGTATTTT. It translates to CASSLVAGAGTDTQYF. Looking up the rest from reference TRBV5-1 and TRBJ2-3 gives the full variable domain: KAGVTQTPRYLIKTRGQQVTLSCSPISGHRSVSWYQQTPGQGLQFLFEYFSETQRNKGNFPGRFSGRQFSNSRSEMNVSTLELGDSALYLCASSLVAGAGTDTQYFGPGTRLTVL.

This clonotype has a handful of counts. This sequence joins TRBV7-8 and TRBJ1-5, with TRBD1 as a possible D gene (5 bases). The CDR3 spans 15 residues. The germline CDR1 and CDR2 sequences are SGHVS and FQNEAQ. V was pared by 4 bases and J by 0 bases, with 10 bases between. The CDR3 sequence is CASSWGRISNQPQHF. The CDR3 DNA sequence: TGTGCCAGCAGCTGGGGACGGATTAGCAATCAGCCCCAGCATTTT.

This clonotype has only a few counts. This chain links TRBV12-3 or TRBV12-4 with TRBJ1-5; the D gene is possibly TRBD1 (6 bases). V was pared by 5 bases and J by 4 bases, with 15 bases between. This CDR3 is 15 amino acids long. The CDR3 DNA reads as TGTGCCAGCAGTCTTAGGACAGCGGCAAATCAGCCCCAGCATTTT. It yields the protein CASSLRTAANQPQHF.

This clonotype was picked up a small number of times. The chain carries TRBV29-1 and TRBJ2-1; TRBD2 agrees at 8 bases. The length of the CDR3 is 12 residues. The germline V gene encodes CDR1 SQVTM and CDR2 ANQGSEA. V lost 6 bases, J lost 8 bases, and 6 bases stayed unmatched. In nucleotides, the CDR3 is TGCAGCGTGTCTCTCGGGAGGGATGAGCAGTTCTTC. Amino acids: CSVSLGRDEQFF.

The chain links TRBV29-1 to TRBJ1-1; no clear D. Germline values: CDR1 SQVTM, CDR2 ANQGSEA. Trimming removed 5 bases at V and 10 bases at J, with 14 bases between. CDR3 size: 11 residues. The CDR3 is CSVFEGPGAFF. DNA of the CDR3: TGCAGCGTTTTTGAGGGCCCTGGAGCTTTCTTT.